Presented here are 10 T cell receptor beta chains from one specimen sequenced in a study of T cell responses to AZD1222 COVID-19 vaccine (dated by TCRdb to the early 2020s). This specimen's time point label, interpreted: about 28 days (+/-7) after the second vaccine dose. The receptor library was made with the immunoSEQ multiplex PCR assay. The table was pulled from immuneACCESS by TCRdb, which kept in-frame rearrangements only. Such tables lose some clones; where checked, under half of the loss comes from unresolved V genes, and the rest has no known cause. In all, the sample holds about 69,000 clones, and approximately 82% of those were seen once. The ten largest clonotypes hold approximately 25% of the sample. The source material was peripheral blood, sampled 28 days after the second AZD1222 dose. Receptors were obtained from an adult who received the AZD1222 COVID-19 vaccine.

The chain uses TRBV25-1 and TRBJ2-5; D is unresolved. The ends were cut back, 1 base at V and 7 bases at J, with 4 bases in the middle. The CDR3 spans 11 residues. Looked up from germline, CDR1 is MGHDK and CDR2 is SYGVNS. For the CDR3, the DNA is TGTGCCAGCAGTGAATTGGGGACCCAGTACTTC. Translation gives CASSELGTQYF.

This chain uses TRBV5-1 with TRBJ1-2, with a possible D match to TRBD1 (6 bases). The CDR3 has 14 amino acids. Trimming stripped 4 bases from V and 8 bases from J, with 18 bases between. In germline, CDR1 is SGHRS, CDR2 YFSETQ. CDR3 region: CASSTRTAESGYTF. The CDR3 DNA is TGCGCCAGCAGCACGCGGACAGCTGAGTCGGGCTACACCTTC. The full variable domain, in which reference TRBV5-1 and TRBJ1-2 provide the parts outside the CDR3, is KAGVTQTPRYLIKTRGQQVTLSCSPISGHRSVSWYQQTPGQGLQFLFEYFSETQRNKGNFPGRFSGRQFSNSRSEMNVSTLELGDSALYLCASSTRTAESGYTFGSGTRLTVV.

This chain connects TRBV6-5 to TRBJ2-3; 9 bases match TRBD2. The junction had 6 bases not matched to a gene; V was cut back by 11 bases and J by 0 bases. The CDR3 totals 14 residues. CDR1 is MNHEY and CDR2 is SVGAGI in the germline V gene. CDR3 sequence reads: CACTSGHSTDTQYF. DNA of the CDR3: TGTGCCTGCACTAGCGGGCATAGCACAGATACGCAGTATTTT.

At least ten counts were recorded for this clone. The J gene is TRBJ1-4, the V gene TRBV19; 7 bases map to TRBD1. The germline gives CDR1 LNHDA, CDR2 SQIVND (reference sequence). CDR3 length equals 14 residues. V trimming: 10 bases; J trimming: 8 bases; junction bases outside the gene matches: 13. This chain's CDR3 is CATSRGTEIEKLFF. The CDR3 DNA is TGTGCCACCTCGCGGGGGACAGAGATAGAAAAACTGTTTTTT.

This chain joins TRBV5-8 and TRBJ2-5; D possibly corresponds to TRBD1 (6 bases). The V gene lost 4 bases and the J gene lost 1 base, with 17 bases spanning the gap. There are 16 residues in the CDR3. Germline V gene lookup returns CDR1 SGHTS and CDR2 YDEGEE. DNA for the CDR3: TGTGCCAGCAGCCGGGGACACTTAGGGGGCCAAGAGACCCAGTACTTC. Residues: CASSRGHLGGQETQYF.

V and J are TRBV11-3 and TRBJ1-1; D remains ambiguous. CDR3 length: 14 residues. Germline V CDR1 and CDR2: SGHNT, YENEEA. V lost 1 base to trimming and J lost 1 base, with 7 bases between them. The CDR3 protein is CASSLGRGNTEAFF. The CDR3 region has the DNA TGTGCCAGCAGCTTAGGCCGTGGGAACACTGAAGCTTTCTTT. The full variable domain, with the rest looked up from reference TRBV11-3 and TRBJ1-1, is EAGVVQSPRYKIIEKKQPVAFWCNPISGHNTLYWYLQNLGQGPELLIRYENEEAVDDSQLPKDRFSAERLKGVDSTLKIQPAELGDSAVYLCASSLGRGNTEAFFGQGTRLTVV.

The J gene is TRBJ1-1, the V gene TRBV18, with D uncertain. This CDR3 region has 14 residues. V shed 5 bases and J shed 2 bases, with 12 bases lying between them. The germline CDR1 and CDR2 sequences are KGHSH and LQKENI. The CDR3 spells CASSTYPGNTEAFF. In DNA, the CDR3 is TGTGCCAGCTCAACATACCCCGGAAACACTGAAGCTTTCTTT.

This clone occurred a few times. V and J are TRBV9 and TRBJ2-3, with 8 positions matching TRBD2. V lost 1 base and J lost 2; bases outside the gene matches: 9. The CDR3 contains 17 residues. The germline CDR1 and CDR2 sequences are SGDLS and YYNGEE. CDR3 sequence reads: CASSVREVAGLTDTQYF. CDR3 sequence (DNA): TGTGCCAGCAGCGTACGAGAGGTAGCGGGACTCACAGATACGCAGTATTTT.

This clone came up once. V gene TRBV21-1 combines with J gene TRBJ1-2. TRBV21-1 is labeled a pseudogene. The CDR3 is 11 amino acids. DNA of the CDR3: TGTGCCAGCAGCAAAGGAAGTAGTTACACCTTC. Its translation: CASSKGSSYTF.

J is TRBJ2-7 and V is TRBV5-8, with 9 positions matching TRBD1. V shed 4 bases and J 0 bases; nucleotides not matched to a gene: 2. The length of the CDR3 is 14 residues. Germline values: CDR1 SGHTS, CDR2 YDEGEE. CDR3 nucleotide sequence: TGTGCCAGCAGCCGGGACAGGGCCTCCTACGAGCAGTACTTC. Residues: CASSRDRASYEQYF.